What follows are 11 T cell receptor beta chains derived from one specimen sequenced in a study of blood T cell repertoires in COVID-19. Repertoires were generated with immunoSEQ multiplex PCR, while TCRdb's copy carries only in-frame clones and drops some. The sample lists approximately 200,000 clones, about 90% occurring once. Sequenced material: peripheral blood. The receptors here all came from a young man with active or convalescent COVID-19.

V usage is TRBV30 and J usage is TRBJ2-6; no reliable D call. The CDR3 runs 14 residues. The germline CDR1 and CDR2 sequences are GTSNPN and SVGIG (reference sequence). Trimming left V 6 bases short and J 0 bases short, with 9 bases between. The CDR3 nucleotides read TGTGCCTGCCCTGTAGACTCTGGGGCCAACGTCCTGACTTTC. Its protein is CACPVDSGANVLTF.

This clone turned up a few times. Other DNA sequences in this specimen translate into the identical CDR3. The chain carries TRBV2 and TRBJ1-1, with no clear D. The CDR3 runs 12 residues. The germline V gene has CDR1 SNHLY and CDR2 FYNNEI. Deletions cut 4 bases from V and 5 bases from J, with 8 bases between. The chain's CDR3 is CASSGTRTEAFF. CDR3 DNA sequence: TGTGCCAGCAGTGGAACGAGGACTGAAGCTTTCTTT.

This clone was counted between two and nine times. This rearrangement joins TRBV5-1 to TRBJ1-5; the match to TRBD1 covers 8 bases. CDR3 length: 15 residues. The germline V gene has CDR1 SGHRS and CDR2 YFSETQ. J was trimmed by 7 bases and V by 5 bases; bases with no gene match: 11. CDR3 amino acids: CASRGDRCSRQPQHF. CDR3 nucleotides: TGCGCCAGCAGAGGGGACAGGTGTTCTCGGCAGCCCCAGCATTTT.

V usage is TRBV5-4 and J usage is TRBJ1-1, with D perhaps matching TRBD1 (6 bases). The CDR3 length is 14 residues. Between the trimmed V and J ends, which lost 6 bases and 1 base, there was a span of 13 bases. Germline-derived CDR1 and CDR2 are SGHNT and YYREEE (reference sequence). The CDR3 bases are TGTGCCAGCACCCCCGACAGGCCGAACACTGAAGCTTTCTTT. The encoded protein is CASTPDRPNTEAFF.

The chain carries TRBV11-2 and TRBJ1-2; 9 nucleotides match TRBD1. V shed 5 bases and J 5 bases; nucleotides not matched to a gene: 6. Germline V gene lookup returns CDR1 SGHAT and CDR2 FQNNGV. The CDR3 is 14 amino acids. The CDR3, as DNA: TGTGCCAGCAGCCCCAAGGACAGGGGATATGGCTACACCTTC. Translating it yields CASSPKDRGYGYTF.

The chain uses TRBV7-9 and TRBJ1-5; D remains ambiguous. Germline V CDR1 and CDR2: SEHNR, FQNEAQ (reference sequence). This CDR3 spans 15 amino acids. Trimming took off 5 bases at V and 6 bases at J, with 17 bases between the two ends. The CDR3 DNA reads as TGTGCCAGCAGCCCCGTCGACAAACTCAGTCAGCCCCAGCATTTT. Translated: CASSPVDKLSQPQHF. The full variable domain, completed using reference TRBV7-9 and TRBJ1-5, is DTGVSQNPRHKITKRGQNVTFRCDPISEHNRLYWYRQTLGQGPEFLTYFQNEAQLEKSRLLSDRFSAERPKGSFSTLEIQRTEQGDSAMYLCASSPVDKLSQPQHFGDGTRLSIL.

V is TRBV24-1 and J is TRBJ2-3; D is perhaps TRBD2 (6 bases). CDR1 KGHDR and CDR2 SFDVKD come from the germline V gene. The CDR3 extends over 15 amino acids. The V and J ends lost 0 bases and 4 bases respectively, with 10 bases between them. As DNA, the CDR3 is TGTGCCACCAGTGATTTGCAAACGGGAGCAGATACGCAGTATTTT. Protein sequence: CATSDLQTGADTQYF.

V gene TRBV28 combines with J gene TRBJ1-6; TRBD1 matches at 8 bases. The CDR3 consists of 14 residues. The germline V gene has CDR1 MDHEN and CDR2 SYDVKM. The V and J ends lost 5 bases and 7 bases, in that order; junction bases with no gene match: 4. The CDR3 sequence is CASSRRDRNSPLHF. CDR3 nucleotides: TGTGCCAGCAGTCGCCGGGACAGGAATTCACCCCTCCACTTT.

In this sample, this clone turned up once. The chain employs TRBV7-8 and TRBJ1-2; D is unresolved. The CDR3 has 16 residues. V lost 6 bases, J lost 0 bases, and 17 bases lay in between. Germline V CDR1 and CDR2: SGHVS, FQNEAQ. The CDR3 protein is CASSRRGSPANYGYTF. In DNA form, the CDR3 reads TGTGCCAGCAGTAGACGCGGGAGCCCAGCTAACTATGGCTACACCTTC.

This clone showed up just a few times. This CDR3 is CASSSRTGGTEAFF. The DNA for the CDR3 is TGCGCCAGCAGCTCCCGGACAGGGGGGACTGAAGCTTTCTTT. V is TRBV5-1 and J is TRBJ1-1, with 10 bases matching TRBD1. Germline V gene data show CDR1 as SGHRS and CDR2 as YFSETQ. CDR3 length: 14 residues. Trimming removed 3 bases from V and 5 bases from J; junction bases left unmatched: 4.

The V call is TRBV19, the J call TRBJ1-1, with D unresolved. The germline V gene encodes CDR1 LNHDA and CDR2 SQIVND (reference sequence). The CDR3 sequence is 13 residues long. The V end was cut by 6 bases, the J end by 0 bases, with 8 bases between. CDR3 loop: CASRGRVNTEAFF. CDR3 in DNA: TGTGCCAGTAGGGGCAGAGTGAACACTGAAGCTTTCTTT.